Sequencing of this T cell receptor (beta chain) was carried out in a study of T cells in Graves' hyperthyroidism and ophthalmopathy. As for the study in general: Once the initial diagnosis was made, peripheral blood was obtained before any treatment.

RNA transcripts gave rise to amplified TCR beta CDR3 regions. RT-PCR in the first round (using the HTBI primer set) targeted the TCR CDR3. TCRdb independently ran MiXCR on the multiplex PCR reads; one entry per CDR3 protein. The table lists under 700,000 distinct CDR3 sequences, over 15% of them singletons. Study-wide points: A median approximately 6.5 months before onset, the model predicted ophthalmopathy.

Concerning this clonotype itself: Its cognate antigen is unknown.

Each diagnosis drew on symptoms, thyroxine, TRAb, thyroid ultrasound and orbital computed tomography findings. Extraction of PBMCs used 8 to 10 ml of fresh peripheral blood. CDR3 size: 16 residues. Trimming removed 5 bases from V and 5 bases from J; junction bases left unmatched: 9. Per germline, CDR1 KGHDR and CDR2 SFDVKD. The TCR comes from a woman aged 18-29 years with Graves' hyperthyroidism. The chain combines TRBV24-1 with TRBJ2-3; 10 bases agree with TRBD2. Specimen: blood. DNA for the CDR3: TGTGCCACCAGTGGAGTAGCGGGGGGCTTGGGAGATACGCAGTATTTT. Its translation: CATSGVAGGLGDTQYF.